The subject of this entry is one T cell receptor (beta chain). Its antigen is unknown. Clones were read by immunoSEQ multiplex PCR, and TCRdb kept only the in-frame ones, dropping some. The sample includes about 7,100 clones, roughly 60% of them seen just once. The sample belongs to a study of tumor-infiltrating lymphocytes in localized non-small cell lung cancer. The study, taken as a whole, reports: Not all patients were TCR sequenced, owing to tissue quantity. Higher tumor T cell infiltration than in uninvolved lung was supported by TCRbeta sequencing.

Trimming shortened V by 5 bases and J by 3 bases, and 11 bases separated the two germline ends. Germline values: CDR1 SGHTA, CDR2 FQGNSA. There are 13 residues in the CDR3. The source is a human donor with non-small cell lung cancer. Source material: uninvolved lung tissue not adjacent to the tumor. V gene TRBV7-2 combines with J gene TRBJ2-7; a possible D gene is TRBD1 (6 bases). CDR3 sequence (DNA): TGTGCCAGCAGCGGCGGACAGCTCTACGAGCAGTACTTC. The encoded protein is CASSGGQLYEQYF. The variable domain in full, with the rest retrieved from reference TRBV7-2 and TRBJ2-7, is GAGVSQSPSNKVTEKGKDVELRCDPISGHTALYWYRQSLGQGLEFLIYFQGNSAPDKSGLPSDRFSAERTGGSVSTLTIQRTQQEDSAVYLCASSGGQLYEQYFGPGTRLTVT.